A selection of T cell receptor beta chains follows, all from one sample in a study of graft-versus-host responses after intestinal transplantation. The repertoire was sequenced with immunoSEQ multiplex PCR; TCRdb's copy has only in-frame clones and lacks some. The sample carries 84,000 or so clones, around 84% recorded once. These receptors are not linked to any known antigen. The source was unstimulated CD4+ T cells sorted from spleen or lymph node cells, collected before intestinal transplant. Receptor source: a human donor who received an intestinal transplant. The CDR3 runs from the conserved cysteine through the conserved F or W. D genes are given only for firm matches. Expanded clones get a size class; other rows say once, few or many, or leave the size out.

CDR3 protein | CDR3 DNA | J gene | clone size | D gene | V gene
CASSLTWESTWQETQYF | TGTGCCAGCAGCTTAACCTGGGAGTCTACATGGCAAGAGACCCAGTACTTC | TRBJ2-5 | NA | NA | TRBV14
CASSLRGQETQYF | TGTGCCAGCAGCTTAAGAGGACAAGAGACCCAGTACTTC | TRBJ2-5 | NA | NA | TRBV11-2
CASSLGRYRANTGELFF | TGCGCCAGCAGCCTAGGAAGGTACAGAGCGAACACCGGGGAGCTGTTTTTT | TRBJ2-2 | NA | NA | TRBV4-1
CASSLGGRASGELFF | TGTGCCAGCAGCTTGGGCGGGAGGGCCTCCGGGGAGCTGTTTTTT | TRBJ2-2 | NA | TRBD2 | TRBV5-4
CSARQENIQYF | TGCAGTGCTAGACAGGAAAACATTCAGTACTTC | TRBJ2-4 | once | NA | TRBV20-1
CASSSGQAKETQYF | TGCGCCAGCAGCTCGGGACAGGCAAAAGAGACCCAGTACTTC | TRBJ2-5 | NA | TRBD1 | TRBV5-1
CASSLAVGQGYGETQYF | TGTGCCAGCAGCTTAGCTGTTGGACAAGGATATGGGGAGACCCAGTACTTC | TRBJ2-5 | NA | NA | TRBV7-9
CASSTSQGRTDTQYF | TGTGCCAGCAGCACCTCACAGGGACGCACAGATACACAGTATTTT | TRBJ2-3 | once | NA | TRBV13
CASSSWTGNNEQFF | TGTGCCAGCAGCTCTTGGACAGGGAACAATGAGCAGTTCTTC | TRBJ2-1 | NA | TRBD1 | TRBV5-4
CASSFGQREEKLFF | TGCGCCAGCAGCTTCGGACAGCGGGAGGAAAAACTGTTTTTT | TRBJ1-4 | NA | NA | TRBV5-1
CASSLWRTSGGINDGELFF | TGTGCCAGCAGTTTATGGAGGACTAGCGGGGGGATTAATGACGGGGAGCTGTTTTTT | TRBJ2-2 | NA | TRBD2 | TRBV28
CASSSGSYRGGQPQHF | TGTGCCAGCAGTTCCGGTTCTTACAGGGGAGGCCAGCCCCAGCATTTT | TRBJ1-5 | NA | TRBD1 | TRBV28
CASALAGGSQDTQYF | TGCGCCAGCGCCCTAGCGGGGGGGTCCCAGGATACGCAGTATTTT | TRBJ2-3 | NA | TRBD2 | TRBV5-1
CASRRLASYEQYF | TGTGCCAGCAGAAGACTAGCGAGCTACGAGCAGTACTTC | TRBJ2-7 | few | TRBD2 | TRBV6-5
CASSSPMGQGLGANVLTF | TGTGCCAGTAGTAGCCCCATGGGACAGGGGTTGGGGGCCAACGTCCTGACTTTC | TRBJ2-6 | NA | TRBD1 | TRBV19
CAKGLAGAGDTQYF | TGTGCCAAGGGACTAGCGGGAGCGGGAGATACGCAGTATTTT | TRBJ2-3 | NA | TRBD2 | TRBV7-9
CASSPGTGVPYTF | TGTGCCAGCAGTCCCGGGACAGGGGTTCCCTACACCTTC | TRBJ1-2 | NA | TRBD1 | TRBV6-5
CASSKGGNQPQHF | TGTGCCAGCAGTAAGGGAGGCAATCAGCCCCAGCATTTT | TRBJ1-5 | NA | NA | TRBV7-6
CASSQEGGAADTQYF | TGTGCCAGCAGCCAAGAGGGGGGGGCGGCAGATACGCAGTATTTT | TRBJ2-3 | NA | NA | TRBV4-2
CASSPRRQGSGANVLTF | TGTGCCAGTAGTCCCCGGAGACAGGGCTCTGGGGCCAACGTCCTGACTTTC | TRBJ2-6 | NA | TRBD1 | TRBV19
CASSRQGGGANVLTF | TGTGCCAGCTCAAGACAGGGTGGTGGGGCCAACGTCCTGACTTTC | TRBJ2-6 | NA | TRBD1 | TRBV18
CASSRGGTEAFF | TGTGCCAGTAGTCGGGGGGGCACTGAAGCTTTCTTT | TRBJ1-1 | NA | NA | TRBV19
CASSPRRDYTYEQYF | TGTGCCAGCAGCCCCCGCCGGGACTACACCTACGAGCAGTACTTC | TRBJ2-7 | few | TRBD2 | TRBV28
CASSYLRGRSGNTIYF | TGTGCCAGCAGCTACCTAAGGGGGAGAAGTGGAAACACCATATATTTT | TRBJ1-3 | NA | NA | TRBV11-2
CASSLSQGITEAFF | TGTGCCAGCTCACTATCTCAGGGGATCACTGAAGCTTTCTTT | TRBJ1-1 | NA | NA | TRBV18
CASSSHPLDTIYF | TGTGCCAGCAGCTCACACCCCCTTGACACCATATATTTT | TRBJ1-3 | NA | NA | TRBV7-8
CASTLTWREFGDTQYF | TGTGCCAGCACGCTGACTTGGCGGGAGTTTGGAGATACGCAGTATTTT | TRBJ2-3 | NA | TRBD2 | TRBV2
CASSYSDRVDTEAFF | TGTGCCAGCAGTTACTCGGACAGGGTGGACACTGAAGCTTTCTTT | TRBJ1-1 | once | TRBD1 | TRBV6-5
CASSRGGVYGYTF | TGTGCCAGCAGCCGGGGAGGAGTATATGGCTACACCTTC | TRBJ1-2 | NA | NA | TRBV6-1
CASSLLLAGTGELFF | TGTGCCAGCAGCTTGTTGCTAGCGGGCACCGGGGAGCTGTTTTTT | TRBJ2-2 | few | TRBD2 | TRBV5-6
CASSLPPGSYLSNQPQHF | TGTGCCAGCAGTTTACCGCCGGGGTCGTACCTTAGCAATCAGCCCCAGCATTTT | TRBJ1-5 | NA | NA | TRBV28
CASSPIQGTNQPQHF | TGTGCCAGCTCACCTATACAGGGAACGAATCAGCCCCAGCATTTT | TRBJ1-5 | NA | NA | TRBV18
CASSQADYPYEQYF | TGCGCCAGCAGCCAAGCCGACTATCCCTACGAGCAGTACTTC | TRBJ2-7 | NA | NA | TRBV4-1
CASSSRRNYNSPLHF | TGTGCCAGCAGCTCCCGCAGAAACTATAATTCACCCCTCCACTTT | TRBJ1-6 | NA | NA | TRBV7-2
CASSIGTSGSSTDTQYF | TGTGCCAGTAGTATAGGGACTAGCGGGAGTAGCACAGATACGCAGTATTTT | TRBJ2-3 | NA | TRBD2 | TRBV19
CATSPTGDNYGYTF | TGTGCCACCTCCCCCACAGGGGATAACTATGGCTACACCTTC | TRBJ1-2 | NA | TRBD1 | TRBV6-6
CASARSPSTDTQYF | TGTGCCAGTGCACGGTCCCCTAGCACAGATACGCAGTATTTT | TRBJ2-3 | NA | NA | TRBV11-1
CASSIGTSDNWAATQYF | TGTGCCAGTAGTATAGGGACTAGCGACAACTGGGCGGCTACGCAGTATTTT | TRBJ2-3 | NA | TRBD2 | TRBV19
CASSFGDRDNQPQHF | TGTGCCAGCAGTTTCGGGGACAGGGATAATCAGCCCCAGCATTTT | TRBJ1-5 | few | TRBD1 | TRBV28
CATSRGGTDAEAFF | TGTGCCACCAGCAGAGGTGGGACTGATGCTGAAGCTTTCTTT | TRBJ1-1 | NA | NA | TRBV15
CASSRLYSNSPLHF | TGCGCCAGCAGCCGGTTGTACAGCAATTCACCCCTCCACTTT | TRBJ1-6 | NA | NA | TRBV4-1
CASSSPGLAGSTDTQYF | TGTGCCAGCAGTTCACCGGGACTAGCGGGTAGCACAGATACGCAGTATTTT | TRBJ2-3 | NA | TRBD2 | TRBV28
CASSVEPLSYEQYF | TGTGCCAGCAGCGTAGAGCCCCTCTCCTACGAGCAGTACTTC | TRBJ2-7 | NA | NA | TRBV9
CASTPVGGGEQYF | TGTGCCAGCACGCCGGTTGGGGGGGGAGAGCAGTACTTC | TRBJ2-7 | NA | TRBD2 | TRBV2
CASSQGPDTEAFF | TGTGCCAGCAGCCAGGGGCCCGACACTGAAGCTTTCTTT | TRBJ1-1 | NA | NA | TRBV5-4
CASSVTAGGEQYF | TGTGCCAGCAGCGTAACCGCCGGGGGCGAGCAGTACTTC | TRBJ2-7 | NA | NA | TRBV9
CASSEGAGAMNEQFF | TGTGCCAGCAGTGAAGGGGCGGGGGCCATGAATGAGCAGTTCTTC | TRBJ2-1 | NA | NA | TRBV6-1